Given below is one TCR beta chain in context. Original processing methods: From reference gene primer amplification, estimates of nucleated cell counts were derived. Method: immunoSEQ multiplex PCR; TCRdb's copy keeps in-frame clones and lacks some. The V and J calls and clone size come from that table; D and trimming were worked out from the DNA. The repertoire includes more than 50,000 clones, about 80% of them detected once, and around 10% sits in the top ten. This sample stems from a study of blood T cell repertoires in COVID-19. Looking at the study overall: Spain, Italy and the United States supplied samples that represented acute and convalescent COVID-19. Sources were T cells, B-cell-depleted T cells, or PBMCs; the material itself was cDNA or gDNA.

Trimming took off 5 bases at V and 9 bases at J, with 21 bases between the two ends. The CDR3 is 15 amino acids. Germline CDR1 reads SGHKS; CDR2 reads YYEKEE (reference sequence). The receptor was derived from a human donor in a cohort sampled during active COVID-19. Sequencing was done on a sample of peripheral blood. The chain combines TRBV5-5 with TRBJ2-1; the D gene is possibly TRBD2 (5 bases). In nucleotides, the CDR3 is TGTGCCAGCAGTTCCAACGGCGGGCATAACGGTGAGCAGTTCTTC. Translating it yields CASSSNGGHNGEQFF.